The entry below describes one T cell receptor beta chain. Its antigen is undetermined. Here immunoSEQ multiplex PCR was the method, and the copy in TCRdb shows in-frame clones only, minus some. The sample lists 150,000 to 200,000 clones, approximately 84% occurring once. This sample was included in a study of cytomegalovirus exposure and HLA in healthy donors. Across the whole study: A subsequent analysis reported that the roughly 120 validation repertoires were produced on the same platform that had also been used for the 500 to 700 first-cohort repertoires.

Notes on the study in general: According to a subsequent analysis, TCR clusters identified in the first cohort showed a tendency to co-occur across the approximately 130 validation repertoires.

This receptor was obtained from a man younger than 35 in good health and CMV-seropositive. Sequencing used PBMCs.

Written as DNA, the CDR3 is TGTGCCAGCAGTTCAGGACAGTTTTATAGCACAGATACGCAGTATTTT. It specifies CASSSGQFYSTDTQYF. The chain couples TRBV28 to TRBJ2-3; possibly TRBD1 for D (6 bases). Per germline, CDR1 MDHEN and CDR2 SYDVKM. The CDR3 has 16 residues. The V end was cut by 4 bases, the J end by 0 bases, with 14 bases between.